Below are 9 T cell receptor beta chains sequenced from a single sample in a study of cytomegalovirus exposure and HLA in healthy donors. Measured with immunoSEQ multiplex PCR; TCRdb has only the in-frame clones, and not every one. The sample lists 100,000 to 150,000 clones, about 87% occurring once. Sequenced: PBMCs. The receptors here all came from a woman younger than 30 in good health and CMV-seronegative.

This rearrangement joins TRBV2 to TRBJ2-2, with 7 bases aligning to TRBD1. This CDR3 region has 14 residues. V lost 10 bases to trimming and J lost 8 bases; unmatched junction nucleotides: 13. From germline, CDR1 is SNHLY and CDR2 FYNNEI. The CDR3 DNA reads TGTGCCAAGGGACAGATGAATTCCATTGGGGAGCTGTTTTTT. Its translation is CAKGQMNSIGELFF.

In DNA, the CDR3 is TGTGCCAGCAGCGCGCAGGGCACTCAAAAGTTCTTC. Translation: CASSAQGTQKFF. This chain joins TRBV7-9 and TRBJ2-1; D is possibly TRBD1 (5 bases). Germline CDR1 reads SEHNR; CDR2 reads FQNEAQ (reference sequence). The length of the CDR3 is 12 residues. Trimming cost V 5 bases and J 14 bases, with 16 bases left between them.

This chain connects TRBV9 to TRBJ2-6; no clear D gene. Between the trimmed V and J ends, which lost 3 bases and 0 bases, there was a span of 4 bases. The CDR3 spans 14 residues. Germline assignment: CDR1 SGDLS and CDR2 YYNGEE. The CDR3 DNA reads TGTGCCAGCAGCGGGAGCTCTGGGGCCAACGTCCTGACTTTC. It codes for CASSGSSGANVLTF.

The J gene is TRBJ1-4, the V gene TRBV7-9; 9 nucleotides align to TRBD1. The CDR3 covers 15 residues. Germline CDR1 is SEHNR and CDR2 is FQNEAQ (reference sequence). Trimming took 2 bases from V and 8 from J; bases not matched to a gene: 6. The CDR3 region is CASSLRTGVGEKLFF. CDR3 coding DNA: TGTGCCAGCAGCTTAAGGACAGGGGTCGGAGAAAAACTGTTTTTT.

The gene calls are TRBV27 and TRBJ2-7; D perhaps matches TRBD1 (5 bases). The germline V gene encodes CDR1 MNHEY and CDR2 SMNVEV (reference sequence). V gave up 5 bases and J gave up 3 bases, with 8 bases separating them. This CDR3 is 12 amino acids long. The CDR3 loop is CASSTDSYEQYF. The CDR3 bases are TGTGCCAGCAGTACCGACAGCTACGAGCAGTACTTC.

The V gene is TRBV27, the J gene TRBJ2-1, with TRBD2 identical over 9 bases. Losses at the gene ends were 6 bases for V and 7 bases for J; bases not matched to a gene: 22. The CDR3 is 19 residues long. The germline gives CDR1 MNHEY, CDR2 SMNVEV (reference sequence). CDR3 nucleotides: TGTGCCAGCAGGCGGCGGGGGGAAGGGAGCGGGAGGAGAGGTAATGAGCAGTTCTTC. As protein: CASRRRGEGSGRRGNEQFF.

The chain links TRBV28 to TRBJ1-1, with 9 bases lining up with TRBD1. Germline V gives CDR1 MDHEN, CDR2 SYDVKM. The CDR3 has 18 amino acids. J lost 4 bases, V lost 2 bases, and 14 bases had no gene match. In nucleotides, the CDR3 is TGTGCCAGCAGTTTAGGTGGATACAGGGGGCAAATGAGCACTGAAGCTTTCTTT. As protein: CASSLGGYRGQMSTEAFF.

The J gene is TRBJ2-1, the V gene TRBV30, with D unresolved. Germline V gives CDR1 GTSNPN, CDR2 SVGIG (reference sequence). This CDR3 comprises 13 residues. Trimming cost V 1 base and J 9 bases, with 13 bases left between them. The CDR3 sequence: CAWSALNEAEQFF. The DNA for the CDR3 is TGTGCCTGGAGTGCCCTAAATGAGGCTGAGCAGTTCTTC.

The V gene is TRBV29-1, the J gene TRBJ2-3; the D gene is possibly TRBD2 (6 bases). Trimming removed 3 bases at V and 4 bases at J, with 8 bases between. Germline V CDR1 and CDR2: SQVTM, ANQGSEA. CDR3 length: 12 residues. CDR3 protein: CSVESSADTQYF. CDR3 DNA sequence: TGCAGCGTTGAGTCTAGCGCAGATACGCAGTATTTT.